A single sample is the source of the 29 T cell receptor beta chains below, sequenced in a study of blood T cell repertoires in COVID-19. This table comes from immunoSEQ multiplex PCR, and its TCRdb copy is limited to in-frame clones, with some not included. The repertoire consists of fewer than 85,000 clones, with around nine tenths occurring once and the leading ten covering roughly 5.7%. Sequenced sample: peripheral blood. Receptors were obtained from a man aged 55 to 70 with acute or convalescent COVID-19.

This chain links TRBV18 with TRBJ1-3, with TRBD1 identical over 7 bases. This CDR3 is built from 16 residues. J gave up 4 bases and V 0 bases, and 6 bases lay outside the gene matches. Germline V CDR1 and CDR2: KGHSH, LQKENI. CDR3 sequence (DNA): TGTGCCAGCTCACCACCGGACAGGCGGAGAGGAAACACCATATATTTT. The encoded protein is CASSPPDRRRGNTIYF. Complete variable domain (other parts from reference TRBV18 and TRBJ1-3): NAGVMQNPRHLVRRRGQEARLRCSPMKGHSHVYWYRQLPEEGLKFMVYLQKENIIDESGMPKERFSAEFPKEGPSILRIQQVVRGDSAAYFCASSPPDRRRGNTIYFGEGSWLTVV.

The chain carries TRBV10-3 and TRBJ2-5, with TRBD2 matching over 7 bases. Per germline, CDR1 ENHRY and CDR2 SYGVKD. This CDR3 spans 13 amino acids. V lost 7 bases and J lost 3; bases outside the gene matches: 5. The CDR3: CAIKPSGKETQYF. CDR3 bases: TGTGCCATCAAGCCTAGCGGTAAAGAGACCCAGTACTTC.

This chain uses TRBV18 with TRBJ1-2, with TRBD1 matching 7 bases. This CDR3 has 15 amino acids. Unmatched junction bases numbered 8, after V lost 5 bases and J lost 2 bases. The germline V gene has CDR1 KGHSH and CDR2 LQKENI. CDR3 protein: CASSRTGELNYGYTF. The CDR3 DNA follows: TGTGCCAGCTCAAGAACAGGGGAACTAAACTATGGCTACACCTTC.

V gene TRBV7-2 combines with J gene TRBJ1-1; D not resolved. The germline gives CDR1 SGHTA, CDR2 FQGNSA. The CDR3 spans 13 residues. Trimming took 1 base from V and 6 from J, leaving 9 bases between them. The CDR3 loop is CASSLVSVSEAFF. CDR3 DNA sequence: TGTGCCAGCAGCTTAGTATCGGTTTCTGAAGCTTTCTTT.

The chain joins TRBV21-1 to TRBJ1-5; whether TRBD1, the table's D call, matches the DNA was not checked. TRBV21-1 is deemed a pseudogene. The CDR3 loop spans 14 amino acids. CDR3 DNA: TGTGCCAGCATTCTGGGGGACAGAAATCAGCCCCAGCATTTT. This codes for CASILGDRNQPQHF.

J is TRBJ1-4 and V is TRBV12-3 or TRBV12-4, with 8 bases matching TRBD1. V was clipped by 7 bases and J by 7 bases; unmatched bases: 5. The CDR3 contains 13 residues. CDR3 residues: CASNIGQGEKLFF. CDR3 DNA: TGTGCCAGCAACATTGGACAGGGTGAAAAACTGTTTTTT.

The chain recombines TRBV18 with TRBJ1-3, with TRBD1 identical over 7 bases. The CDR3 is 15 residues long. Germline-derived CDR1 and CDR2 are KGHSH and LQKENI. Unmatched junction bases numbered 7, after V lost 6 bases and J lost 2 bases. As DNA, the CDR3 is TGTGCCAGCTCTTCACAGGGGAACGCTGGAAACACCATATATTTT. It codes for CASSSQGNAGNTIYF.

The V gene is TRBV6-2 or TRBV6-3, the J gene TRBJ2-7; 9 bases align to TRBD1. The CDR3 has 17 residues. Germline V CDR1 and CDR2: MNHEY, SVGEGT. The V and J ends lost 3 bases and 6 bases, in that order; junction bases with no gene match: 15. The CDR3 region is CASSYPDRGTVYGEQYF. The DNA of the CDR3 is TGTGCCAGCAGTTATCCCGACAGGGGGACTGTCTACGGCGAGCAGTACTTC.

The chain couples TRBV6-5 to TRBJ2-5; 7 nucleotides match TRBD2. This CDR3 is built from 14 residues. The V gene's germline CDR1 is MNHEY and CDR2 SVGAGI. V was clipped by 10 bases and J by 1 base; unmatched bases: 9. The CDR3 here is CATAEAGLQETQYF. The CDR3 nucleotides are TGTGCCACAGCAGAAGCGGGGCTCCAAGAGACCCAGTACTTC.

The chain couples TRBV6-5 to TRBJ1-1; no definite D call. Germline V gene sequence: CDR1 MNHEY, CDR2 SVGAGI. V shed 8 bases and J shed 2 bases, with 12 bases lying between them. This CDR3 has 13 residues. Written as DNA, the CDR3 is TGTGCCAGCTTTAGGCAGGCCAACACTGAAGCTTTCTTT. Its protein product is CASFRQANTEAFF.

This clone was detected only once. The genes are TRBV7-3 and TRBJ2-1; TRBD2 matches at 10 bases. The V and J ends lost 5 bases and 5 bases, in that order; junction bases with no gene match: 9. Germline values: CDR1 SGHTA, CDR2 FQGTGA. The CDR3 spans 16 residues. The chain's CDR3 is CASSLLLAGVNNEQFF. The CDR3 DNA reads TGTGCCAGCAGCCTCCTCCTAGCGGGGGTAAACAATGAGCAGTTCTTC.

The CDR3 DNA is TGCGCCAGCAGCCCGCAGGACAGGGCTTTCGATGAGCAGTTCTTC. It specifies CASSPQDRAFDEQFF. The V and J genes are TRBV4-3 and TRBJ2-1; TRBD1 aligns across 8 bases. The trim removed 4 bases at V and 8 bases at J, leaving 10 bases unmatched. The CDR3 loop spans 15 amino acids. CDR1 and CDR2 from the germline V gene are LGHNA and YSLEER.

The DNA for the CDR3 is TGTGCCAGCAGCTTAGGGGACAGTCCCTACGAGCAGTACTTC. It codes for CASSLGDSPYEQYF. V is TRBV7-3 and J is TRBJ2-7; 7 positions agree with TRBD1. CDR1 SGHTA and CDR2 FQGTGA come from the germline V gene. The CDR3 is 14 amino acids. V dropped 2 bases and J dropped 2; count of bases not matched to a gene: 3.

The rearrangement joins TRBV3-1 (or the pseudogene TRBV3-2) to TRBJ1-1; unclear D gene. Germline CDR1 is LGHDT and CDR2 is YNNKEL (reference sequence). Trimming removed 0 bases from V and 8 bases from J, with 7 bases in between. The length of the CDR3 is 12 residues. CDR3 nucleotide sequence: TGTGCCAGCAGCCAAGATTCGGTAGAAGCTTTCTTT. It encodes CASSQDSVEAFF.

This clone was seen a handful of times. V gene TRBV11-2 combines with J gene TRBJ2-7; 9 bases agree with TRBD1. Trimming cost V 5 bases and J 3 bases; bases outside gene matches: 11. The V gene's germline CDR1 is SGHAT and CDR2 FQNNGV. The CDR3 is 16 amino acids. As DNA, the CDR3 is TGTGCCAGCAGCAGTCTCTCGGGACAGGGAGTCTACGAGCAGTACTTC. Translated: CASSSLSGQGVYEQYF.

The chain employs TRBV7-2 and TRBJ2-7, with D hard to call. CDR1 and CDR2 from the germline V gene are SGHTA and FQGNSA. V was clipped by 7 bases and J by 3 bases, with 7 bases between them. The CDR3 spans 11 residues. The CDR3 protein is CASTNYYEQYF. The CDR3 coding sequence is TGTGCCAGCACCAACTACTACGAGCAGTACTTC.

This clone was seen once. The V and J genes are TRBV30 and TRBJ1-4, with D unclear. The CDR3 runs 14 residues. Trimming removed 5 bases from V and 8 bases from J, with 18 bases in between. Germline CDR1 is GTSNPN and CDR2 is SVGIG (reference sequence). The CDR3, as DNA: TGTGCCTGGGCTCCGGGAGCTATCGGCGAAAAACTGTTTTTT. Its translation is CAWAPGAIGEKLFF.

In DNA form, the CDR3 reads TGTGCCAGCAGCTATCTAGGCAGCACAGATACGCAGTATTTT. This sequence encodes CASSYLGSTDTQYF. V usage is TRBV11-2 and J usage is TRBJ2-3; D is uncertain. The germline V gene has CDR1 SGHAT and CDR2 FQNNGV. V lost 4 bases and J 0 bases, leaving 8 bases between the germline ends. The CDR3 spans 14 residues.

The rearrangement links TRBV23-1 to TRBJ2-7, with 11 nucleotides matching TRBD2. TRBV23-1 is identified as an open reading frame with a role that is uncertain. There are 18 residues in the CDR3. V gave up 3 bases and J gave up 5 bases; unmatched junction bases: 15. Here the CDR3 reads CASSQVLAGANLSNEQYF. In nucleotides, the CDR3 is TGCGCCAGCAGTCAGGTACTAGCGGGGGCCAACCTAAGTAACGAGCAGTACTTC.

The genes are TRBV6-6 and TRBJ1-2; D is perhaps TRBD1 (5 bases). The CDR3 spans 14 residues. The ends were cut back, 6 bases at V and 2 bases at J, with 13 bases in the middle. Germline loops: CDR1 MNHNY, CDR2 SVGAGI (reference sequence). Here the CDR3 DNA reads TGTGCCAGCAGGTCTCGCCAGGGAAACTATGGCTACACCTTC. Amino acids: CASRSRQGNYGYTF.

As DNA, the CDR3 is TGTGCCAGCAGCCAAGAACAGACTTCAGGGCAGCCCCAGCATTTT. This codes for CASSQEQTSGQPQHF. The rearrangement uses TRBV4-2 and TRBJ1-5; D might be TRBD1 (5 bases). The CDR3 has 15 amino acids. Germline CDR1 and CDR2: LGHNA and YNFKEQ. The V end lost 0 bases, the J end lost 7 bases, and 13 bases lay between the germline ends.

V is TRBV27 and J is TRBJ1-2; 11 bases agree with TRBD1. The ends lost 10 bases at V and 5 bases at J; junction bases unmatched: 6. Germline V gene lookup returns CDR1 MNHEY and CDR2 SMNVEV (reference sequence). This CDR3 spans 13 amino acids. DNA of the CDR3: TGTGCCATAAGGGACAGGGGGGAGTATGGCTACACCTTC. The encoded protein is CAIRDRGEYGYTF.

The V call is TRBV14, the J call TRBJ1-1; 10 bases are a match to TRBD1. Germline V gene data show CDR1 as SGHDN and CDR2 as FVKESK. V lost 4 bases and J lost 5; bases outside the gene matches: 13. This CDR3 has 17 amino acids. This CDR3 reads CASSRRTGGVYSTEAFF. DNA for the CDR3: TGTGCCAGCAGCCGCCGGACAGGGGGAGTTTATAGTACTGAAGCTTTCTTT.

The V and J genes are TRBV5-1 and TRBJ1-1; no firm D call. V shed 1 base and J shed 4 bases, with 17 bases lying between them. The germline V gene has CDR1 SGHRS and CDR2 YFSETQ. This CDR3 is built from 16 residues. DNA of the CDR3: TGCGCCAGCAGCTTGTTGGCCCGGGGAAGTGGCACTGAAGCTTTCTTT. Protein: CASSLLARGSGTEAFF.

This clone was observed once. This rearrangement joins TRBV5-4 to TRBJ1-2; the match to TRBD1 covers 7 bases. V was pared by 4 bases and J by 2 bases, with 2 bases of the junction left unmatched. This CDR3 comprises 13 residues. CDR1 is SGHNT and CDR2 is YYREEE in the germline V gene (reference sequence). The CDR3 protein is CASSRQGNYGYTF. CDR3 nucleotide sequence: TGTGCCAGCAGCCGACAGGGAAACTATGGCTACACCTTC. The variable domain in full, completed from reference TRBV5-4 and TRBJ1-2, reads ETGVTQSPTHLIKTRGQQVTLRCSSQSGHNTVSWYQQALGQGPQFIFQYYREEENGRGNFPPRFSGLQFPNYSSELNVNALELDDSALYLCASSRQGNYGYTFGSGTRLTVV.

CDR3 nucleotides: TGCAGCGTTGATCAGGGGCCAGTAGTGGACTACACCTTC. It is translated as CSVDQGPVVDYTF. This chain uses TRBV29-1 with TRBJ1-2, with D possibly matching TRBD1 (6 bases). The V end was cut by 3 bases, the J end by 10 bases, with 18 bases between. The CDR3 has 13 amino acids. Per germline, CDR1 SQVTM and CDR2 ANQGSEA.

The sample holds one count of this clone. V usage is TRBV3-1 (or the pseudogene TRBV3-2) and J usage is TRBJ1-2; perhaps TRBD1 as D (6 bases). V lost 3 bases, J lost 1 base, and 9 bases lay in between. This CDR3 has 14 residues. Germline CDR1 is LGHDT and CDR2 is YNNKEL (reference sequence). The CDR3 region is CASSHNRDNYGYTF. CDR3 bases: TGTGCCAGCAGCCATAACAGGGATAACTATGGCTACACCTTC.

The rearrangement joins TRBV6-1 to TRBJ2-5; tentatively, D is TRBD1 (5 bases). CDR3 length: 15 residues. The V gene lost 1 base and the J gene lost 6 bases, with 15 bases spanning the gap. The V gene's germline CDR1 is MNHNS and CDR2 SASEGT. The CDR3 DNA follows: TGTGCCAGCAGTGAAGTGGAACAGGAAGGCCAGACCCAGTACTTC. This translates into CASSEVEQEGQTQYF.

The rearrangement links TRBV19 to TRBJ2-1; unclear D gene. Germline-derived CDR1 and CDR2 are LNHDA and SQIVND (reference sequence). There are 14 residues in the CDR3. V was cut by 5 bases and J by 3 bases, with 11 bases left in between. For the CDR3, the DNA is TGTGCCAGTAGTGTAGCCTCTCGCTACAATGAGCAGTTCTTC. Residues: CASSVASRYNEQFF.